Shown below are 9 T cell receptor beta chains from a single sample sequenced in a study of neurological immune-mediated disorders. TCRdb processed the 5' RACE reads anew with MiXCR; each CDR3 protein has one entry. Of 20,000 to 25,000 distinct CDR3 sequences in the sample, about 16% were seen once. The sequenced material came from PBMCs. The origin of the receptors is a female donor with HTLV-1-associated myelopathy (HAM/TSP).

Only one count was recorded for this clonotype. The chain couples TRBV20-1 to TRBJ2-1, with a weak D call TRBD2 (5 bases). Germline V gives CDR1 DFQATT, CDR2 SNEGSKA (reference sequence). V gave up 0 bases and J gave up 1 base, with 10 bases separating them. This CDR3 is built from 15 residues. The CDR3 coding sequence is TGCAGTGCTAGAGAAGCGGCGCTTTCCTACAATGAGCAGTTCTTC. This sequence encodes CSAREAALSYNEQFF.

This clonotype came up many times. V usage is TRBV20-1 and J usage is TRBJ2-5; 7 positions match TRBD2. CDR1 and CDR2 (germline): DFQATT, SNEGSKA (reference sequence). Germline trimming cut 5 bases from V and 2 bases from J; bases unmatched to any gene: 11. This CDR3 has 15 amino acids. The CDR3 DNA follows: TGCAGTGCTTTCGGACTAGAGAGGAGGCAAGAGACCCAGTACTTC. Translation: CSAFGLERRQETQYF.

This clonotype was counted ten times or more. The rearrangement joins TRBV6-5 to TRBJ1-1, with TRBD1 as a possible D gene (5 bases). This CDR3 has 15 amino acids. Germline V gene data show CDR1 as MNHEY and CDR2 as SVGAGI. The ends were cut back, 5 bases at V and 0 bases at J, with 13 bases in the middle. The CDR3 spells CASSQGDWMNTEAFF. The CDR3 DNA follows: TGTGCCAGCAGTCAGGGAGACTGGATGAACACTGAAGCTTTCTTT.

This clonotype was recorded at least ten times. The chain links TRBV5-1 to TRBJ2-7, with 9 bases matching TRBD2. CDR1 is SGHRS, CDR2 YFSETQ, per germline. There are 17 residues in the CDR3. The V segment lost 4 bases and the J segment 5 bases; nucleotides outside the gene matches: 16. CDR3 sequence reads: CASSPAPAGGQGDEQYF. The CDR3 DNA is TGCGCCAGCAGCCCAGCACCAGCGGGAGGCCAGGGGGACGAGCAGTACTTC.

This chain links TRBV2 with TRBJ2-2; tentatively, D is TRBD2 (5 bases). Trimming shortened V by 7 bases and J by 7 bases, and 16 bases separated the two germline ends. This CDR3 spans 14 amino acids. The germline V gene has CDR1 SNHLY and CDR2 FYNNEI. Written as DNA, the CDR3 is TGTGCCAGCAAATCGGGGTACGGTGACGGGGAGCTGTTTTTT. This translates into CASKSGYGDGELFF.

In this sample, this clonotype turned up many times. The rearrangement uses TRBV27 and TRBJ2-3; D is perhaps TRBD1 (5 bases). The germline CDR1 and CDR2 sequences are MNHEY and SMNVEV (reference sequence). The CDR3 is 17 residues long. Trimming shortened V by 7 bases and J by 0 bases, and 20 bases separated the two germline ends. In DNA, the CDR3 is TGTGCCAGCACGATTAGGGGTAGTGACGGGAGCACAGATACGCAGTATTTT. It encodes CASTIRGSDGSTDTQYF.

This clonotype has a count of ten or more. V usage is TRBV5-1 and J usage is TRBJ1-1; D possibly corresponds to TRBD1 (6 bases). The germline V gene encodes CDR1 SGHRS and CDR2 YFSETQ. V was cut by 4 bases and J by 0 bases, with 10 bases left in between. This CDR3 is 14 amino acids long. CDR3 loop: CASSKDSMNTEAFF. The CDR3 DNA sequence: TGCGCCAGCAGCAAGGACAGCATGAACACTGAAGCTTTCTTT.

This clonotype was counted ten times or more. The chain combines TRBV20-1 with TRBJ2-7; 11 positions match TRBD2. The J segment lost 2 bases and the V segment lost 1 base, leaving 13 bases of the junction unmatched. This CDR3 contains 18 residues. Germline V lookup: CDR1 DFQATT, CDR2 SNEGSKA (reference sequence). The CDR3 spells CSARVPTSGATGAYEQYF. CDR3 coding DNA: TGCAGTGCTAGAGTCCCGACTAGCGGGGCCACAGGGGCCTACGAGCAGTACTTC.

V gene TRBV20-1 combines with J gene TRBJ2-5; 7 nucleotides align to TRBD1. This CDR3 is built from 14 residues. Germline assignment: CDR1 DFQATT and CDR2 SNEGSKA (reference sequence). V was clipped by 5 bases and J by 2 bases; unmatched bases: 8. The CDR3 reads CSAPTGDRQETQYF. The CDR3 DNA reads as TGCAGTGCTCCTACAGGGGATAGGCAAGAGACCCAGTACTTC.